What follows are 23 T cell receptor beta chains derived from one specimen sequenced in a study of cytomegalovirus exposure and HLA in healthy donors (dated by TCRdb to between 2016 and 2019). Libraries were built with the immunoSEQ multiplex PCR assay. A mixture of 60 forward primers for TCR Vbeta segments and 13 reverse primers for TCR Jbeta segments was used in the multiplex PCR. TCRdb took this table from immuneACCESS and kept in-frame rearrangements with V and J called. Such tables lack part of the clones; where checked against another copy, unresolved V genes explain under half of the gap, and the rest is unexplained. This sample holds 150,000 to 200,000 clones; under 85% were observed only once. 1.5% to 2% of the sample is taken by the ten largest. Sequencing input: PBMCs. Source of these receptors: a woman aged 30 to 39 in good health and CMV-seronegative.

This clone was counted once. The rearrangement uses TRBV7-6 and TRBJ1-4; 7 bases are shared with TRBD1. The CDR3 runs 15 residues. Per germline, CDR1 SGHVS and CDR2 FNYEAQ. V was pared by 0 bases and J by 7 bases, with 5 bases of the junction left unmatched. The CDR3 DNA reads TGTGCCAGCAGCTTAGCTGGCAGGGGGTCTGAAAAACTGTTTTTT. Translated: CASSLAGRGSEKLFF.

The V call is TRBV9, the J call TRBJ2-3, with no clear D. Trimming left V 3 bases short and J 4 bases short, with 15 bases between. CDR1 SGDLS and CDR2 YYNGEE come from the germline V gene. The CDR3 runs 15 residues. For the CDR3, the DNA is TGTGCCAGCAGCGCCATTCAAGGAGTCGCAGATACGCAGTATTTT. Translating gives CASSAIQGVADTQYF.

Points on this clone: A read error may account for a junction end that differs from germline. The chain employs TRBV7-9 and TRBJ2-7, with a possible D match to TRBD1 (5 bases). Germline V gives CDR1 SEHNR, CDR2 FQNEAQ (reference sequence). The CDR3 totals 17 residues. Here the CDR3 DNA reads TGTTCCAGCAGCTCCAACCTTGGACATCAGAACTCCTACGAGCAGTACTTC. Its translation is CSSSSNLGHQNSYEQYF.

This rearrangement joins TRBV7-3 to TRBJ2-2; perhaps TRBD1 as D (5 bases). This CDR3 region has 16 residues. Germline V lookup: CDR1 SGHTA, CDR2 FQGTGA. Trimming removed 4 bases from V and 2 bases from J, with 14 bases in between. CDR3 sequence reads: CASSSYKGANTGELFF. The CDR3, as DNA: TGTGCCAGCAGCTCCTACAAAGGGGCCAACACCGGGGAGCTGTTTTTT.

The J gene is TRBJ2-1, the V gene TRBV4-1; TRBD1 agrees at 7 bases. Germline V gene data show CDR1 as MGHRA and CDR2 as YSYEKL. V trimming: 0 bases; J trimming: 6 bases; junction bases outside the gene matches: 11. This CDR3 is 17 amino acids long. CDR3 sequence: CASSQDDRAALGNEQFF. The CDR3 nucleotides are TGCGCCAGCAGCCAAGACGACAGGGCCGCCCTCGGCAATGAGCAGTTCTTC.

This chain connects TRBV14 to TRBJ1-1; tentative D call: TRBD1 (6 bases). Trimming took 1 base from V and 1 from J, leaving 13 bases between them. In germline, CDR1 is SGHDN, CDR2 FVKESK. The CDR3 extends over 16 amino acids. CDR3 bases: TGTGCCAGCAGCCAAGGGCGGACAGACAAGAACACTGAAGCTTTCTTT. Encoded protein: CASSQGRTDKNTEAFF. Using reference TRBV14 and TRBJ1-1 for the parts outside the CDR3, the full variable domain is EAGVTQFPSHSVIEKGQTVTLRCDPISGHDNLYWYRRVMGKEIKFLLHFVKESKQDESGMPNNRFLAERTGGTYSTLKVQPAELEDSGVYFCASSQGRTDKNTEAFFGQGTRLTVV.

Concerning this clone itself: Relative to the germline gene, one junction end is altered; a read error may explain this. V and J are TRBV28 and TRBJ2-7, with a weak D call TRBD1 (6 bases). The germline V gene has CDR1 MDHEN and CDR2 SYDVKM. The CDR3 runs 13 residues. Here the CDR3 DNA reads TGTGCCAGCAGTCTTCGGACAGAGGAGTCGGCAATCTTC. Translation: CASSLRTEESAIF.

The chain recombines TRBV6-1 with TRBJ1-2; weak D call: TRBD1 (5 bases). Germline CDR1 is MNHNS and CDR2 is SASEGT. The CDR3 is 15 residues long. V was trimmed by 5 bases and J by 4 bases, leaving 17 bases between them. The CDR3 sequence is CASSPTDSGFYGYTF. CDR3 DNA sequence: TGTGCCAGCAGTCCGACAGATAGCGGATTCTATGGCTACACCTTC.

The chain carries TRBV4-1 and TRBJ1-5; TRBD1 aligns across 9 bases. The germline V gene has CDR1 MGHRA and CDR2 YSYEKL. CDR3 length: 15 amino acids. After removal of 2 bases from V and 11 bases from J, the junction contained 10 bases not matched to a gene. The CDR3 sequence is CASSQTGQGSLTQHF. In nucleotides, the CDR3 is TGCGCCAGCAGCCAAACGGGACAGGGCAGTTTGACCCAGCATTTT.

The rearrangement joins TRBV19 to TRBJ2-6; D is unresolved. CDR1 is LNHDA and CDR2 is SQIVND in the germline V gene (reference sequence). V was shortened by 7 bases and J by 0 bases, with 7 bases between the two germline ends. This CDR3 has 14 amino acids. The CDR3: CASIPSSGANVLTF. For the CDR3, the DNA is TGTGCCAGTATACCGAGCTCTGGGGCCAACGTCCTGACTTTC.

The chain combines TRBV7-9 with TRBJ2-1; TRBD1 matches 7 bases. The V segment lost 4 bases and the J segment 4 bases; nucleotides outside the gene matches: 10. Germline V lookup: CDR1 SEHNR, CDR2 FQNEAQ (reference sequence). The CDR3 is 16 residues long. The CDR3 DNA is TGTGCCAGCAGCTCCCTAAGGGGGCAGGGTTACAATGAGCAGTTCTTC. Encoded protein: CASSSLRGQGYNEQFF.

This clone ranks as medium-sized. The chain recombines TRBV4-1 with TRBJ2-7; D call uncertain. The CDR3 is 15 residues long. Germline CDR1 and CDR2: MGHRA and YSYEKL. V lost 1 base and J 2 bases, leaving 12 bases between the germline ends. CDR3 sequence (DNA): TGCGCCAGCAGCCAAGGGTGGGCTACCCCCTACGAGCAGTACTTC. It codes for CASSQGWATPYEQYF.

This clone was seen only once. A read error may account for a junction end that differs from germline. DNA for the CDR3: TGTGCCAGTTCTAGACAGGGGACATTGAACTATGGCTACCCCTTC. It specifies CASSRQGTLNYGYPF. The V call is TRBV6-5, the J call TRBJ1-2, with 8 positions matching TRBD1. Per the germline V gene, CDR1 is MNHEY and CDR2 is SVGAGI. This CDR3 has 15 amino acids.

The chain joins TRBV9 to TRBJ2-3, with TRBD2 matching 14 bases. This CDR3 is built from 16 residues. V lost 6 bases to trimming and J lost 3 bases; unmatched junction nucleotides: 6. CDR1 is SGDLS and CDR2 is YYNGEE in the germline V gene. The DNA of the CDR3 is TGTGCCAGCACCACTGGACTAGCGGGAGGTACAGATACGCAGTATTTT. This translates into CASTTGLAGGTDTQYF.

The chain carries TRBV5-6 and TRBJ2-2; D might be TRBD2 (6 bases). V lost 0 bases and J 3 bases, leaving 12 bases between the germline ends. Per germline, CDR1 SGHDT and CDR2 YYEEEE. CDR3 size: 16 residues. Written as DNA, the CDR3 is TGTGCCAGCAGCTTGGTGGCGGGAAGGGACACCGGGGAGCTGTTTTTT. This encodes CASSLVAGRDTGELFF.

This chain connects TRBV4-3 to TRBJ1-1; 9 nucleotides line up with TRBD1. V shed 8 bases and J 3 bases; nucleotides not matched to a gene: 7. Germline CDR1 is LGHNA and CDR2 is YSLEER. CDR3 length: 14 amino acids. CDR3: CASCARDRDTEAFF. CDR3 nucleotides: TGCGCCAGCTGCGCCCGGGACAGGGACACTGAAGCTTTCTTT.

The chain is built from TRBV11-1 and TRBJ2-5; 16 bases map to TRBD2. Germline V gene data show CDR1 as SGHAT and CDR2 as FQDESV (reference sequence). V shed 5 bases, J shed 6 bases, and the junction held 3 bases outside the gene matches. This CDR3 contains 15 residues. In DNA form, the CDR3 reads TGTGCCAGCAGCGCGGGACTAGCGGGGGGGCAGACCCAGTACTTC. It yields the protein CASSAGLAGGQTQYF.

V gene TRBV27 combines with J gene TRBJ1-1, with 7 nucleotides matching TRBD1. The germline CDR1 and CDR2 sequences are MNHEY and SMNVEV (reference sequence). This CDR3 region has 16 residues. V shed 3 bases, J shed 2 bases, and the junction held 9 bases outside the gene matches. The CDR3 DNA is TGTGCCAGCAGTTTCGGGAGGGGGACAGTTAACACTGAAGCTTTCTTT. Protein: CASSFGRGTVNTEAFF.

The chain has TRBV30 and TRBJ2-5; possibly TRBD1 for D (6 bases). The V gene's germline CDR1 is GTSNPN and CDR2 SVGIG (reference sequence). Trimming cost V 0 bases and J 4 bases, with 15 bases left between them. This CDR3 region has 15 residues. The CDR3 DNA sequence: TGTGCCTGGAGTGTAGGGGCAGGGGCGGGAGAGACCCAGTACTTC. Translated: CAWSVGAGAGETQYF. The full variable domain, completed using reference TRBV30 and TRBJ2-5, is SQTIHQWPATLVQPVGSPLSLECTVEGTSNPNLYWYRQAAGRGLQLLFYSVGIGQISSEVPQNLSASRPQDRQFILSSKKLLLSDSGFYLCAWSVGAGAGETQYFGPGTRLLVL.

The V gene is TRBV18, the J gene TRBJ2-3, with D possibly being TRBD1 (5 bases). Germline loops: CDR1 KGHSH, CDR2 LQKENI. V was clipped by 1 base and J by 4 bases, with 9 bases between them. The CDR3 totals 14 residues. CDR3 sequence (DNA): TGTGCCAGCTCACCACTCCAGGGCGCAGATACGCAGTATTTT. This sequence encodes CASSPLQGADTQYF.

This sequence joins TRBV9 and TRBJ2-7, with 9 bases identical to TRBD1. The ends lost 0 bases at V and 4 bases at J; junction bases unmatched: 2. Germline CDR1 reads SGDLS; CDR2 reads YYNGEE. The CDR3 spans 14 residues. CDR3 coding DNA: TGTGCCAGCAGCGTAGGGACAGGGGTATACGAGCAGTACTTC. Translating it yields CASSVGTGVYEQYF.

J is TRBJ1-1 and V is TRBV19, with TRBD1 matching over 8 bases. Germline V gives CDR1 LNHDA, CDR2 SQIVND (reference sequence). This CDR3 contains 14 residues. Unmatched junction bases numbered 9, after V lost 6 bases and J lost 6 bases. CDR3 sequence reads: CASRADREGAEAFF. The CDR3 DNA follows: TGTGCCAGTAGAGCGGACAGGGAGGGGGCTGAAGCTTTCTTT.

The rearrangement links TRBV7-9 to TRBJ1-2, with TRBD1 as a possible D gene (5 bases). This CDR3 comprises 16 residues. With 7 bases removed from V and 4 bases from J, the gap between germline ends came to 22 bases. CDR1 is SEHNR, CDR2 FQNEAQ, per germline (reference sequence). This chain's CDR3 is CASTLAGPRDRYGYTF. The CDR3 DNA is TGTGCCAGCACCCTTGCGGGGCCCCGGGACCGCTATGGCTACACCTTC.